This T cell receptor beta chain stems from a study of blood T cell repertoires in COVID-19. Per the germline V gene, CDR1 is SQVTM and CDR2 is ANQGSEA. This CDR3 is built from 13 residues. V lost 4 bases and J 1 base, leaving 8 bases between the germline ends. In the original processing: By means of reference gene primer amplification, nucleated cell counts were estimated. Some clones are missing from TCRdb's copy, which holds only in-frame ones; the method was immunoSEQ multiplex PCR. The V and J calls and clone size were taken over from that table, and D and trimming were inferred from the DNA. The sample includes roughly 90,000 clones, 80% of them seen just once.

The clonotype was recovered from a woman in her seventies with acute or convalescent COVID-19. The chain employs TRBV29-1 and TRBJ2-1; no reliable D call. Sequenced input: peripheral blood. As DNA, the CDR3 is TGCAGCGTTGTTCAGGTTTCCTACAATGAGCAGTTCTTC. Translation: CSVVQVSYNEQFF.